This TCR beta chain comes out of a study of OX40 agonist ivuxolimab in advanced cancers. The overall study: Every 2 weeks, ivuxolimab was infused into the patients intravenously at between 0.01 and 10 mg/kg. Study-wide results and caveats: Both CD4+ and CD8+ T cell populations in blood had undergone clonal expansion by week 6 at 0.1 to 3.0 mg/kg.

TCRdb's copy holds only in-frame clones and misses some; the assay was immunoSEQ multiplex PCR. The table includes approximately 82,000 clones, roughly 88% detected once. Details on this clone: Antigen: not known.

The CDR3 consists of 16 residues. The J segment lost 6 bases and the V segment lost 4 bases, leaving 8 bases of the junction unmatched. CDR1 and CDR2 from the germline V gene are SGHNT and YYREEE (reference sequence). Sequences were derived from CD4+ or CD8+ T cells sorted from blood, sampled in a trial of the OX40 agonist ivuxolimab. This TCR came from an adult with an advanced solid tumor such as melanoma, head and neck, liver or kidney cancer. V is TRBV5-4 and J is TRBJ2-2; TRBD1 matches 11 bases. CDR3 sequence (DNA): TGTGCCAGCAGCCGACCGGGACAGGGGGGACCCGGGGAGCTGTTTTTT. It specifies CASSRPGQGGPGELFF.